A selection of T cell receptor beta chains follows, all from one sample in a study of T-cell reconstitution after alpha-beta-depleted transplantation in children. TCRdb reprocessed the PCR reads via MiXCR and lists one record per CDR3 protein. The sample gives almost 600,000 distinct CDR3 sequences, 25% to 30% of which show up once; under 45% is in the top ten. The sequenced sample was PBMCs, obtained before TCRalphabeta/CD19-depleted stem cell transplant. The receptors originated from a boy less than two years old with Wiskott-Aldrich syndrome, due to receive a stem cell transplant. CDR3s include the opening cysteine and the closing phenylalanine or tryptophan.

cdr3_aa: CASSLGGQGCCGGYTF; v_call: TRBV7-8; cdr3_length: 16
cdr3_aa: CATSDHRLNYGYTF; v_call: TRBV24-1; cdr3_length: 14
cdr3_aa: CSVEFRANYGYTF; v_call: TRBV29-1; cdr3_length: 13
cdr3_aa: CASSQVPGTDFYEQYF; v_call: TRBV4-1; cdr3_length: 16
cdr3_aa: CSARSLAGAIDTGELFF; v_call: TRBV20-1; cdr3_length: 17
cdr3_aa: CASSQPRVGVPYNEQFF; v_call: TRBV4-1; cdr3_length: 17
cdr3_aa: CASSQAGGGDTEAFF; v_call: TRBV4-1; cdr3_length: 15
cdr3_aa: CASSLRLVQETQYF; v_call: TRBV5-5; cdr3_length: 14
cdr3_aa: CSVGGGGSVKTYNEQFF; v_call: TRBV29-1; cdr3_length: 17
cdr3_aa: CASSAGTGVIQPQHF; v_call: TRBV9; cdr3_length: 15
cdr3_aa: CASRRLTAVNYGYTF; v_call: TRBV5-4; cdr3_length: 15
cdr3_aa: CASSSRDRATDTQYF; v_call: TRBV5-1; cdr3_length: 15
cdr3_aa: CASSQELGRTREQFF; v_call: TRBV4-1; cdr3_length: 15
cdr3_aa: CASSRRGSPDDEQFF; v_call: TRBV3-1; cdr3_length: 15
cdr3_aa: CASSQVYRMAGTDTQYF; v_call: TRBV4-1; cdr3_length: 17
cdr3_aa: CASSFGQLGYTF; v_call: TRBV12-3/TRBV12-4; cdr3_length: 12
cdr3_aa: CAISQTGNEQYF; v_call: TRBV10-3; cdr3_length: 12
cdr3_aa: CSARDPRGSYNEQFF; v_call: TRBV20-1; cdr3_length: 15
cdr3_aa: CASSFMAATTDTQYF; v_call: TRBV12-3/TRBV12-4; cdr3_length: 15
cdr3_aa: CASRTPIGSSYEQYF; v_call: TRBV28; cdr3_length: 15
cdr3_aa: CASSLGGVNPRYEQYF; v_call: TRBV5-1; cdr3_length: 16
cdr3_aa: CASSLTPRTLNEQFF; v_call: TRBV7-7; cdr3_length: 15
cdr3_aa: CASSPGHLKGQFF; v_call: TRBV3-1; cdr3_length: 13
cdr3_aa: CASSLFSGDNQPQHF; v_call: TRBV28; cdr3_length: 15
cdr3_aa: CSASSGRNTGELFF; v_call: TRBV20-1; cdr3_length: 14